A selection of T cell receptor beta chains follows, all from one sample in a study of Graves' ophthalmopathy and Graves' hyperthyroidism. One entry per CDR3 protein, called by TCRdb with MiXCR from the multiplex PCR reads. The data show about 57,000 distinct CDR3 sequences, roughly 46% seen once. Material: peripheral blood. Receptor source: an adult woman with Graves' ophthalmopathy. Both conserved end residues are part of each CDR3. D genes are given only for firm matches. A clone size is listed for some rows: how often the clone was seen (once, few, many), or a class if it is expanded.

v_call: TRBV19; cdr3_length: 14; d_call: NA; clone_size: NA; j_call: TRBJ2-5; cdr3_aa: CASSPDRSNQPQYF; cdr3_nt: TGTGCCAGTAGCCCCGACAGGTCCAATCAGCCCCAGTACTTC
v_call: TRBV7-6; cdr3_length: 14; d_call: NA; clone_size: NA; j_call: TRBJ2-7; cdr3_aa: CASSLVYSAYEQYF; cdr3_nt: TGTGCCAGCAGCTTAGTCTATTCGGCCTACGAGCAGTACTTC
v_call: TRBV6-1; cdr3_length: 14; d_call: TRBD1; clone_size: NA; j_call: TRBJ1-6; cdr3_aa: CANRFGTGDSPLHF; cdr3_nt: TGTGCCAACAGGTTCGGCACAGGGGATTCACCCCTCCACTTT
v_call: TRBV29-1; cdr3_length: 12; d_call: NA; clone_size: NA; j_call: TRBJ2-7; cdr3_aa: CSVVGLGDEQYF; cdr3_nt: TGCAGCGTTGTCGGTCTGGGAGACGAGCAGTACTTC
v_call: TRBV10-3; cdr3_length: 16; d_call: TRBD1; clone_size: NA; j_call: TRBJ1-6; cdr3_aa: CAISGTQGALDKALHF; cdr3_nt: TGTGCCATTAGCGGGACACAGGGGGCCTTAGACAAGGCCCTCCACTTT
v_call: TRBV7-7; cdr3_length: 13; d_call: TRBD2; clone_size: medium-sized; j_call: TRBJ2-1; cdr3_aa: CASSLSGVTEQFF; cdr3_nt: TGTGCTAGCAGCTTAAGCGGGGTTACTGAGCAGTTCTTC
v_call: TRBV7-2; cdr3_length: 16; d_call: NA; clone_size: once; j_call: TRBJ2-5; cdr3_aa: CASSPSETGSNQPQYF; cdr3_nt: TGTGCCAGCAGCCCTTCCGAAACAGGCTCCAATCAGCCCCAGTACTTC
v_call: TRBV7-9; cdr3_length: 14; d_call: NA; clone_size: many; j_call: TRBJ2-5; cdr3_aa: CASSLAQALGTQYF; cdr3_nt: TGTGCCAGCAGCTTAGCGCAAGCCCTGGGGACCCAGTACTTC
v_call: TRBV4-2; cdr3_length: 14; d_call: NA; clone_size: many; j_call: TRBJ2-2; cdr3_aa: CASSQETNTGELFF; cdr3_nt: TGTGCCAGCAGCCAAGAGACGAACACCGGGGAGCTGTTTTTT
v_call: TRBV20-1; cdr3_length: 13; d_call: NA; clone_size: NA; j_call: TRBJ1-5; cdr3_aa: CSGGEDRNQPQHF; cdr3_nt: TGCAGTGGAGGGGAGGACCGGAATCAGCCCCAGCATTTT
v_call: TRBV7-2; cdr3_length: 15; d_call: TRBD2; clone_size: many; j_call: TRBJ2-7; cdr3_aa: CASSSREGLSYEQYF; cdr3_nt: TGTGCCAGCAGCTCCAGGGAGGGTTTAAGCTACGAGCAGTACTTC
v_call: TRBV28; cdr3_length: 13; d_call: NA; clone_size: many; j_call: TRBJ1-4; cdr3_aa: CASSTRFNEKLFF; cdr3_nt: TGTGCCAGCAGTACCAGGTTTAATGAAAAACTGTTTTTT
v_call: TRBV9; cdr3_length: 15; d_call: NA; clone_size: NA; j_call: TRBJ1-4; cdr3_aa: CASSPGLGANEKLFF; cdr3_nt: TGTGCCAGCAGCCCAGGACTGGGGGCTAATGAAAAACTGTTTTTT
v_call: TRBV5-1; cdr3_length: 14; d_call: NA; clone_size: many; j_call: TRBJ2-1; cdr3_aa: CASRGRGDYNEQFF; cdr3_nt: TGCGCCAGCCGCGGTAGGGGGGACTACAATGAGCAGTTCTTC
v_call: TRBV2; cdr3_length: 13; d_call: NA; clone_size: once; j_call: TRBJ2-3; cdr3_aa: CASSEGGGDTQYF; cdr3_nt: TGTGCCAGCAGCGAAGGGGGGGGAGATACGCAGTATTTT
v_call: TRBV7-9; cdr3_length: 15; d_call: NA; clone_size: NA; j_call: TRBJ1-3; cdr3_aa: CASSLYPSSGNTIYF; cdr3_nt: TGTGCCAGCAGCTTGTACCCATCCTCTGGAAACACCATATATTTT
v_call: TRBV7-8; cdr3_length: 15; d_call: TRBD1; clone_size: many; j_call: TRBJ1-3; cdr3_aa: CASSYDRVGGNTIYF; cdr3_nt: TGTGCCAGCAGTTATGACAGGGTGGGGGGAAACACCATATATTTT
v_call: TRBV7-8; cdr3_length: 19; d_call: TRBD2; clone_size: once; j_call: TRBJ2-1; cdr3_aa: CASSSTGTSGRSSYNEQFF; cdr3_nt: TGTGCCAGCAGCTCGACCGGGACTAGCGGGAGGAGCTCCTACAATGAGCAGTTCTTC
v_call: TRBV19; cdr3_length: 15; d_call: TRBD1; clone_size: NA; j_call: TRBJ2-7; cdr3_aa: CASSMSGQVYYEQYF; cdr3_nt: TGTGCCAGTAGTATGTCAGGACAGGTCTACTACGAGCAGTACTTC
v_call: TRBV7-6; cdr3_length: 17; d_call: NA; clone_size: NA; j_call: TRBJ2-5; cdr3_aa: CASSSEIGQPRERTQYF; cdr3_nt: TGTGCCAGCAGCTCTGAGATCGGGCAGCCCCGAGAAAGGACCCAGTACTTC
v_call: TRBV5-1; cdr3_length: 15; d_call: TRBD2; clone_size: many; j_call: TRBJ2-3; cdr3_aa: CASRLLAGGSDTQYF; cdr3_nt: TGCGCCAGCAGATTACTAGCGGGAGGATCAGATACGCAGTATTTT
v_call: TRBV7-2; cdr3_length: 16; d_call: NA; clone_size: medium-sized; j_call: TRBJ2-7; cdr3_aa: CASSLGHGAKEHEQYF; cdr3_nt: TGTGCCAGCAGCTTAGGACACGGGGCTAAGGAGCACGAGCAGTACTTC
v_call: TRBV12-3/TRBV12-4; cdr3_length: 13; d_call: NA; clone_size: NA; j_call: TRBJ2-5; cdr3_aa: CASGLGDGGTQYF; cdr3_nt: TGTGCCAGCGGTTTAGGGGACGGGGGGACCCAGTACTTC
v_call: TRBV7-2; cdr3_length: 16; d_call: TRBD1; clone_size: many; j_call: TRBJ1-1; cdr3_aa: CASRETGGAMNTEAFF; cdr3_nt: TGTGCCAGCAGGGAAACAGGGGGCGCGATGAACACTGAAGCTTTCTTT
v_call: TRBV20-1; cdr3_length: 15; d_call: TRBD2; clone_size: NA; j_call: TRBJ2-7; cdr3_aa: CSASQTSGTTYEQYF; cdr3_nt: TGCAGTGCTAGCCAGACTAGCGGGACCACCTACGAGCAGTACTTC
v_call: TRBV6-1; cdr3_length: 16; d_call: NA; clone_size: NA; j_call: TRBJ2-2; cdr3_aa: CASGTQSTLNTGELFF; cdr3_nt: TGTGCCAGCGGTACGCAGTCGACTCTAAACACCGGGGAGCTGTTTTTT
v_call: TRBV6-4; cdr3_length: 13; d_call: NA; clone_size: many; j_call: TRBJ1-6; cdr3_aa: CASSDSTNSPLHF; cdr3_nt: TGTGCCAGCAGTGACTCGACAAATTCACCCCTCCACTTT
v_call: TRBV4-2; cdr3_length: 16; d_call: NA; clone_size: many; j_call: TRBJ2-1; cdr3_aa: CASSQSRGAEGREQFF; cdr3_nt: TGTGCCAGCAGCCAATCCCGGGGTGCGGAGGGACGTGAGCAGTTCTTC
v_call: TRBV15; cdr3_length: 13; d_call: NA; clone_size: NA; j_call: TRBJ2-6; cdr3_aa: CATSRTGANVLTF; cdr3_nt: TGTGCCACCAGTAGGACAGGGGCCAACGTCCTGACTTTC
v_call: TRBV7-2; cdr3_length: 14; d_call: TRBD2; clone_size: NA; j_call: TRBJ2-7; cdr3_aa: CASSPSSGSYEQYF; cdr3_nt: TGTGCCAGCAGCCCGTCTAGCGGGAGCTACGAGCAGTACTTC
v_call: TRBV19; cdr3_length: 13; d_call: TRBD1; clone_size: NA; j_call: TRBJ1-5; cdr3_aa: CASGQGSNQPQHF; cdr3_nt: TGTGCCAGCGGACAGGGCAGCAATCAGCCCCAGCATTTT
v_call: TRBV7-2; cdr3_length: 16; d_call: NA; clone_size: NA; j_call: TRBJ1-6; cdr3_aa: CASSLGTGETGSPLHF; cdr3_nt: TGTGCCAGCAGCTTAGGGACGGGGGAGACAGGTTCACCCCTCCACTTT
v_call: TRBV7-8; cdr3_length: 13; d_call: TRBD1; clone_size: medium-sized; j_call: TRBJ2-7; cdr3_aa: CASSSGTAFEQYF; cdr3_nt: TGTGCCAGCAGCTCCGGGACAGCTTTCGAGCAGTACTTC
v_call: TRBV6-2/TRBV6-3; cdr3_length: 15; d_call: NA; clone_size: many; j_call: TRBJ2-2; cdr3_aa: CASKGADLNTGELFF; cdr3_nt: TGTGCCAGCAAAGGGGCAGACCTCAACACCGGGGAGCTGTTTTTT
v_call: TRBV19; cdr3_length: 13; d_call: NA; clone_size: few; j_call: TRBJ2-7; cdr3_aa: CASSIAPGYEQYF; cdr3_nt: TGTGCCAGTAGTATAGCCCCTGGATACGAGCAGTACTTC
v_call: TRBV28; cdr3_length: 13; d_call: NA; clone_size: many; j_call: TRBJ1-1; cdr3_aa: CASSLRGITEAFF; cdr3_nt: TGTGCCAGCAGTTTAAGGGGCATCACTGAAGCTTTCTTT
v_call: TRBV7-9; cdr3_length: 18; d_call: TRBD2; clone_size: many; j_call: TRBJ2-2; cdr3_aa: CASSHSGTSGRRTGELFF; cdr3_nt: TGTGCCAGCAGCCATTCAGGGACTAGCGGGAGACGGACCGGGGAGCTGTTTTTT
v_call: TRBV12-3/TRBV12-4; cdr3_length: 14; d_call: NA; clone_size: many; j_call: TRBJ2-7; cdr3_aa: CASSSSFSNYEQYF; cdr3_nt: TGTGCCAGCAGTTCAAGCTTCTCCAACTACGAGCAGTACTTC
v_call: TRBV9; cdr3_length: 14; d_call: NA; clone_size: NA; j_call: TRBJ2-3; cdr3_aa: CASSPAGGGDTQYF; cdr3_nt: TGTGCCAGCAGCCCCGCAGGGGGAGGAGATACGCAGTATTTT
v_call: TRBV27; cdr3_length: 15; d_call: TRBD1; clone_size: many; j_call: TRBJ1-2; cdr3_aa: CASKPSTGPKGGYTF; cdr3_nt: TGTGCCAGCAAACCATCGACAGGGCCGAAAGGTGGCTACACCTTC
v_call: TRBV7-6; cdr3_length: 15; d_call: TRBD1; clone_size: NA; j_call: TRBJ1-6; cdr3_aa: CASTLGGQGDSPLHF; cdr3_nt: TGTGCCAGCACCCTGGGGGGACAGGGGGATTCACCCCTCCACTTT
v_call: TRBV5-6; cdr3_length: 18; d_call: TRBD2; clone_size: NA; j_call: TRBJ2-1; cdr3_aa: CVSSLVLQPAGGVGEQFF; cdr3_nt: TGTGTCAGCAGCTTGGTTCTTCAACCAGCGGGAGGGGTGGGTGAGCAGTTCTTC
v_call: TRBV20-1; cdr3_length: 12; d_call: TRBD2; clone_size: few; j_call: TRBJ2-5; cdr3_aa: CSVRLAEETQYF; cdr3_nt: TGCAGTGTTAGGCTAGCGGAAGAGACCCAGTACTTC
v_call: TRBV20-1; cdr3_length: 16; d_call: NA; clone_size: once; j_call: TRBJ1-5; cdr3_aa: CSARDRLAGGDQPQHF; cdr3_nt: TGCAGTGCTAGAGATCGACTAGCGGGAGGCGACCAGCCCCAGCATTTT
v_call: TRBV12-3/TRBV12-4; cdr3_length: 15; d_call: NA; clone_size: NA; j_call: TRBJ1-6; cdr3_aa: CTSSLGGGGNSPLHF; cdr3_nt: TGTACCAGCAGTTTAGGAGGTGGCGGTAATTCACCTCTCCACTTT
v_call: TRBV7-9; cdr3_length: 14; d_call: NA; clone_size: NA; j_call: TRBJ1-4; cdr3_aa: CAGAEAASGEKLFF; cdr3_nt: TGTGCCGGAGCAGAGGCCGCTAGCGGTGAAAAACTGTTTTTT
v_call: TRBV6-2/TRBV6-3; cdr3_length: 18; d_call: NA; clone_size: NA; j_call: TRBJ2-2; cdr3_aa: CASRTSPHRGENTGELFF; cdr3_nt: TGTGCCAGCAGAACGTCCCCACATAGGGGAGAGAACACCGGGGAGCTGTTTTTT
v_call: TRBV3-1; cdr3_length: 12; d_call: NA; clone_size: many; j_call: TRBJ2-3; cdr3_aa: CASSQTTNTQYF; cdr3_nt: TGTGCCAGCAGCCAAACAACCAATACGCAGTATTTT
v_call: TRBV20-1; cdr3_length: 16; d_call: TRBD2; clone_size: NA; j_call: TRBJ2-1; cdr3_aa: CSASLTSGRDYNEQFF; cdr3_nt: TGCAGTGCTAGCTTGACTAGCGGGAGGGATTACAATGAGCAGTTCTTC
v_call: TRBV20-1; cdr3_length: 15; d_call: NA; clone_size: many; j_call: TRBJ2-5; cdr3_aa: CSARGTRRDQETQYF; cdr3_nt: TGCAGTGCTAGAGGCACGAGGCGGGATCAAGAGACCCAGTACTTC
v_call: TRBV20-1; cdr3_length: 15; d_call: TRBD1; clone_size: many; j_call: TRBJ1-1; cdr3_aa: CSATEKVQGIAEAFF; cdr3_nt: TGCAGTGCTACGGAGAAGGTACAGGGGATCGCTGAAGCTTTCTTT
v_call: TRBV24-1; cdr3_length: 17; d_call: NA; clone_size: many; j_call: TRBJ2-2; cdr3_aa: CATSDFRQERDTGELFF; cdr3_nt: TGTGCCACCAGTGATTTTCGGCAGGAACGGGACACCGGGGAGCTGTTTTTT
v_call: TRBV20-1; cdr3_length: 13; d_call: NA; clone_size: many; j_call: TRBJ2-3; cdr3_aa: CSPRQGVTDTQYF; cdr3_nt: TGCAGTCCGAGGCAGGGCGTCACAGATACGCAGTATTTT
v_call: TRBV30; cdr3_length: 13; d_call: NA; clone_size: NA; j_call: TRBJ1-4; cdr3_aa: CAWNGTPNEKLFF; cdr3_nt: TGTGCCTGGAACGGGACCCCCAATGAAAAACTGTTTTTT
v_call: TRBV14; cdr3_length: 12; d_call: NA; clone_size: NA; j_call: TRBJ2-2; cdr3_aa: CASSQEAGELFF; cdr3_nt: TGTGCCAGCAGCCAAGAGGCAGGGGAGCTGTTTTTT
v_call: TRBV5-8; cdr3_length: 14; d_call: NA; clone_size: many; j_call: TRBJ2-1; cdr3_aa: CASSPRPSYNEQFF; cdr3_nt: TGTGCCAGCAGCCCTCGGCCCTCCTACAATGAGCAGTTCTTC
v_call: TRBV28; cdr3_length: 14; d_call: TRBD1; clone_size: NA; j_call: TRBJ2-7; cdr3_aa: CASSFRGRFYEQYF; cdr3_nt: TGTGCCAGCAGTTTCAGGGGGCGTTTCTACGAGCAGTACTTC
v_call: TRBV7-2; cdr3_length: 17; d_call: NA; clone_size: NA; j_call: TRBJ2-1; cdr3_aa: CASSLRGIRGKYNEQFF; cdr3_nt: TGTGCCAGCAGCTTAAGGGGGATTCGGGGAAAATACAATGAGCAGTTCTTC
v_call: TRBV20-1; cdr3_length: 14; d_call: TRBD2; clone_size: NA; j_call: TRBJ2-7; cdr3_aa: CSALGLAGANEQYF; cdr3_nt: TGCAGTGCATTGGGACTAGCGGGAGCCAACGAGCAGTACTTC